The present T cell receptor (beta chain) was sequenced within a study of blood T cell repertoires in COVID-19. Looking at the study overall: Samples representing acute and convalescent COVID-19 were sourced from the United States, Italy and Spain. T cells, B-cell-depleted T cells, or PBMCs supplied cDNA or gDNA.

This clone was counted a few times. Per the authors' pipeline: Estimates of nucleated cell counts were drawn from the amplification of reference gene primers. The method was immunoSEQ multiplex PCR; TCRdb's version includes in-frame clones alone and lacks a portion of them. D and trimming come from the DNA, and the V and J calls and clone size come from that table. The table lists just under 150,000 clones, around 84% of them singletons. The origin of this receptor is a human donor with acute or convalescent COVID-19. The donor label of this sample is uncertain. The sequenced sample was peripheral blood.

CDR3 DNA sequence: TGTGCCAGCAGCTTAACGGTCCGGACCGGGGAGCTGTTTTTT. Residues: CASSLTVRTGELFF. The rearrangement joins TRBV7-2 to TRBJ2-2; no definite D call. Germline values: CDR1 SGHTA, CDR2 FQGNSA. The CDR3 is 14 amino acids. Deletions cut 2 bases from V and 5 bases from J, with 9 bases between.